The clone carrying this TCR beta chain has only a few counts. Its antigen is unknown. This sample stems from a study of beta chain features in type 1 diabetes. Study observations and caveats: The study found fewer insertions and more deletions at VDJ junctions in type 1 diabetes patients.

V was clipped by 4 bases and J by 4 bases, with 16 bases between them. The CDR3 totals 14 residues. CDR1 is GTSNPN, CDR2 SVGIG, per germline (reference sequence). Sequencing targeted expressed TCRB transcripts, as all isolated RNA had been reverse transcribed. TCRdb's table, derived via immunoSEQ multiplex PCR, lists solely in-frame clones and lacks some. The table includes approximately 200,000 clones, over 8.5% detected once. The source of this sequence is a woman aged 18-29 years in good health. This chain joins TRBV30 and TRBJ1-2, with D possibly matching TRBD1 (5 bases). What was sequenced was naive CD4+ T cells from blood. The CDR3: CAWKRAGGGYGYTF. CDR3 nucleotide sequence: TGTGCCTGGAAGCGGGCCGGCGGGGGCTATGGCTACACCTTC. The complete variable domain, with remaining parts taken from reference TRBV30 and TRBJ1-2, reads SQTIHQWPATLVQPVGSPLSLECTVEGTSNPNLYWYRQAAGRGLQLLFYSVGIGQISSEVPQNLSASRPQDRQFILSSKKLLLSDSGFYLCAWKRAGGGYGYTFGSGTRLTVV.